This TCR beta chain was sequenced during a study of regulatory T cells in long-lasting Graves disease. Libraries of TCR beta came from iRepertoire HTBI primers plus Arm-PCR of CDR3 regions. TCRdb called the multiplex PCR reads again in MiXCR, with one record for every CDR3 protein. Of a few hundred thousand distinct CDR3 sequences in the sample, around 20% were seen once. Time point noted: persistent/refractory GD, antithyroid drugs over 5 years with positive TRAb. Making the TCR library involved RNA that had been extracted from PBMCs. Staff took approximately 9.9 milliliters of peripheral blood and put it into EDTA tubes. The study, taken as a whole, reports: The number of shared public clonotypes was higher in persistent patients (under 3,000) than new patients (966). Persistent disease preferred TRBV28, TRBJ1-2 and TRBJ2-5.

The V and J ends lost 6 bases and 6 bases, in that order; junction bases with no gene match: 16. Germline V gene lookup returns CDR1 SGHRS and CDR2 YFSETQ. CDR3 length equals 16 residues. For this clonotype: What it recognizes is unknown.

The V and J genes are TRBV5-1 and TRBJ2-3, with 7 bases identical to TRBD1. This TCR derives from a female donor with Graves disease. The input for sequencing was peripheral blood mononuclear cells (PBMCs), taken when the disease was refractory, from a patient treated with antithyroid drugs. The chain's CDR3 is CASNPARGSGSDTQYF. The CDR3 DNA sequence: TGCGCCAGCAATCCGGCCAGGGGGTCAGGTTCGGATACGCAGTATTTT.